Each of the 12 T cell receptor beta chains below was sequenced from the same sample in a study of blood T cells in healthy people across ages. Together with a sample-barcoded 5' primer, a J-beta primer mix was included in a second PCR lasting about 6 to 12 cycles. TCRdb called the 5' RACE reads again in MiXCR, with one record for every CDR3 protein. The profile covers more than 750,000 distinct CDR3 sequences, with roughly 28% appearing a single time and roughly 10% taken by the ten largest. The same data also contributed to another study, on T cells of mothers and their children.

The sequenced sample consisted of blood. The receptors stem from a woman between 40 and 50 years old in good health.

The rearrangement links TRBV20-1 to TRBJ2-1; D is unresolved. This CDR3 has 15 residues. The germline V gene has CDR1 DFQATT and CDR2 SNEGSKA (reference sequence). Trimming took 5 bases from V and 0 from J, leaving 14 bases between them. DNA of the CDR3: TGCAGTGCTCGACAAGACGTGCGCTCCTACAATGAGCAGTTCTTC. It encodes CSARQDVRSYNEQFF.

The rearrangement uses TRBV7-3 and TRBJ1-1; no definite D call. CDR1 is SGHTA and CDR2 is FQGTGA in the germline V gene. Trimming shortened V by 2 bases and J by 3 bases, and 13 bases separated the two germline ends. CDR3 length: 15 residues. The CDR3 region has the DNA TGTGCCAGCAGCTTAGATTACGGGAGGGACACTGAAGCTTTCTTT. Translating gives CASSLDYGRDTEAFF.

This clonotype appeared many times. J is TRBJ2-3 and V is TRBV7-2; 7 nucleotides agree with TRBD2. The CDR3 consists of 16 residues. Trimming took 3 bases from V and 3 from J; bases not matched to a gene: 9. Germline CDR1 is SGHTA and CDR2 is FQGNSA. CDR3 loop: CASSFQRGGGTDTQYF. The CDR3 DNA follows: TGTGCCAGCAGCTTTCAAAGAGGCGGGGGTACAGATACGCAGTATTTT. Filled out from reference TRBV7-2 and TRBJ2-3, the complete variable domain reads GAGVSQSPSNKVTEKGKDVELRCDPISGHTALYWYRQSLGQGLEFLIYFQGNSAPDKSGLPSDRFSAERTGGSVSTLTIQRTQQEDSAVYLCASSFQRGGGTDTQYFGPGTRLTVL.

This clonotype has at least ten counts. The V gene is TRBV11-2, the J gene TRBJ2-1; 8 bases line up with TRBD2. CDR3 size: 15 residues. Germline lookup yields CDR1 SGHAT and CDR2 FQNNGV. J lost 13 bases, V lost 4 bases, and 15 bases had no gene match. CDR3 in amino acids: CASSSSGRAGGSQFF. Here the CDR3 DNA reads TGTGCCAGCAGCTCCTCTGGGAGGGCGGGGGGCTCCCAGTTCTTC.

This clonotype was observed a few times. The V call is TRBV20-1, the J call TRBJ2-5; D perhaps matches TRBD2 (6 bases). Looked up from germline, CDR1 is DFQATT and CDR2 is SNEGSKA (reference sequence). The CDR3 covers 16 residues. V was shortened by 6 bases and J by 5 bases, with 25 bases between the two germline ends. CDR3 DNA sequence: TGCAGTGCCCCCTCGGGAGCGGCGGCTTGGATGGAGACCCAGTACTTC. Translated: CSAPSGAAAWMETQYF.

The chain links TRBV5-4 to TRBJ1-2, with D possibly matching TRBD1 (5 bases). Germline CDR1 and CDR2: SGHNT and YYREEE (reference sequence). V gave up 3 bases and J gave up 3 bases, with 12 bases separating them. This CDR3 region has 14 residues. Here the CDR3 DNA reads TGTGCCAGCAGCTCCGACAGCTTTTACTATGGCTACACCTTC. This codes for CASSSDSFYYGYTF.

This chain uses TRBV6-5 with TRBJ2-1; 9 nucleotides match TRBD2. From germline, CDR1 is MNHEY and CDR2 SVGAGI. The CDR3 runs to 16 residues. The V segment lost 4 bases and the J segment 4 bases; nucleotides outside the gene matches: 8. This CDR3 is CASSWGRGGPYNEQFF. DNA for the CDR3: TGTGCCAGCAGTTGGGGGCGGGGGGGCCCGTACAATGAGCAGTTCTTC.

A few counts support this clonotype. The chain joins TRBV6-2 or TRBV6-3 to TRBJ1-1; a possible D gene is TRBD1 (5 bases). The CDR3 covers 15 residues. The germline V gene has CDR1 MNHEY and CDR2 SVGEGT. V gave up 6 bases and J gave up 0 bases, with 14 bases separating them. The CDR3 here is CASRNRGNLNTEAFF. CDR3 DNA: TGTGCCAGCAGAAACCGGGGCAACTTGAACACTGAAGCTTTCTTT.

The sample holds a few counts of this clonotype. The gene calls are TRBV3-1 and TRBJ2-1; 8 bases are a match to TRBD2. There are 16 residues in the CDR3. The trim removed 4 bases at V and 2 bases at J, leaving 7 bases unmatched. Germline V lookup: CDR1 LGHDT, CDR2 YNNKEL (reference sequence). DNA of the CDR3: TGTGCCAGCAGCCCAGGGAGCGGGGGCCCCTACAATGAGCAGTTCTTC. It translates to CASSPGSGGPYNEQFF.

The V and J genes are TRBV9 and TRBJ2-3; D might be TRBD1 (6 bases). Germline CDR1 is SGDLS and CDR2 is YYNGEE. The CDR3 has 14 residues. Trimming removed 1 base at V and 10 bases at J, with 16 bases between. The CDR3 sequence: CASSVQGILDAQYF. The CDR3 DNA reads TGTGCCAGCAGCGTACAGGGGATCTTGGATGCGCAGTATTTT.

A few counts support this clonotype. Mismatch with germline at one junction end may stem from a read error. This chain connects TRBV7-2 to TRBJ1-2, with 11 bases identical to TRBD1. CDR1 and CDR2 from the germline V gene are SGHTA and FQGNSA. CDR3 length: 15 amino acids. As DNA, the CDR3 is TGTGCCAGCAGCTCGGACAGGGGGCTGGACTATGGCCACACCTTC. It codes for CASSSDRGLDYGHTF.

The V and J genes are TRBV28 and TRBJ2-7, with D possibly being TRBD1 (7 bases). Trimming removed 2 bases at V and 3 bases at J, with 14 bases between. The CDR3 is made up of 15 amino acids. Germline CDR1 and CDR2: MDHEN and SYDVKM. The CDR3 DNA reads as TGTGCCAGCAGTTTACCGGGGGACAGCATCTACGAGCAGTACTTC. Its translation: CASSLPGDSIYEQYF.